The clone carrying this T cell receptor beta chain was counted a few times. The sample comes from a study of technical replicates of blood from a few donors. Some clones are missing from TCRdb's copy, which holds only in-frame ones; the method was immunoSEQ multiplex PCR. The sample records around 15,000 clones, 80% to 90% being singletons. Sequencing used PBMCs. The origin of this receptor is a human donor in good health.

The CDR3 spells CASSQRDLLNTEAFF. CDR3 DNA: TGTGCCAGCAGCCAAAGGGACTTACTGAACACTGAAGCTTTCTTT. This chain joins TRBV14 and TRBJ1-1; D might be TRBD1 (5 bases). Trimming removed 2 bases from V and 0 bases from J, with 10 bases in between. CDR1 SGHDN and CDR2 FVKESK come from the germline V gene. The CDR3 loop spans 15 amino acids.